Listed below are T cell receptor beta chains from one sample, sequenced in a study of shared clonotypes between healthy human individuals. The assay was immunoSEQ multiplex PCR, and TCRdb's table has in-frame clones only and misses some. The sample lists some 1,100,000 clones, around three quarters occurring once. The specimen was memory CD4+ T cells from PBMCs. These TCRs come from a young man in good health. Some clones in this sample may be carry-over from other donors' samples. CDR3s include the opening cysteine and the closing phenylalanine or tryptophan. The order of the fields is V gene, D gene, J gene, clone size, CDR3 protein, CDR3 DNA. A D gene is named only where the DNA matches it firmly. Only part of the rows carry a size: once, few, many, or a class if the clone is expanded.

V: TRBV10-1; D: TRBD1; J: TRBJ2-2; size: .; CDR3: CASSRGQDTGELFF; DNA: TGCGCCAGCAGCAGGGGGCAGGACACCGGGGAGCTGTTTTTT
V: TRBV5-4; D: TRBD1; J: TRBJ1-3; size: .; CDR3: CASSLDLQGPNTIYF; DNA: TGTGCCAGCAGCTTGGACCTACAGGGGCCCAACACCATATATTTT
V: TRBV6-5; D: .; J: TRBJ2-2; size: .; CDR3: CASRYSNTGELFF; DNA: TGTGCCAGCAGGTACTCGAACACCGGGGAGCTGTTTTTT
V: TRBV28; D: TRBD1; J: TRBJ2-7; size: .; CDR3: CASSSGTATYEQYF; DNA: TGTGCCAGCAGTTCCGGGACAGCAACCTACGAGCAGTACTTC
V: TRBV7-2; D: .; J: TRBJ2-4; size: .; CDR3: CASSPPGRGFQYF; DNA: TGTGCCAGCAGCCCCCCCGGTAGGGGGTTTCAGTACTTC
V: TRBV28; D: TRBD2; J: TRBJ2-1; size: .; CDR3: CASSPAQRGYNEQFF; DNA: TGTGCCAGCAGCCCTGCGCAGCGGGGGTACAATGAGCAGTTCTTC
V: TRBV5-1; D: TRBD2; J: TRBJ2-1; size: .; CDR3: CASSLGTREGQNEQFF; DNA: TGCGCCAGCAGCTTGGGAACGCGGGAGGGCCAGAATGAGCAGTTCTTC
V: TRBV6-1; D: .; J: TRBJ1-1; size: .; CDR3: CASSSPGYTEAFF; DNA: TGTGCCAGCAGCTCTCCAGGCTACACTGAAGCTTTCTTT
V: TRBV4-1; D: TRBD1; J: TRBJ1-2; size: once; CDR3: CASSQAGTGPRGYTF; DNA: TGCGCCAGCAGCCAAGCCGGGACAGGACCGAGGGGCTACACCTTC
V: TRBV5-1; D: .; J: TRBJ1-1; size: .; CDR3: CASSLEGRGNTEAFF; DNA: TGCGCCAGCAGCTTGGAGGGCAGGGGGAACACTGAAGCTTTCTTT
V: TRBV7-9; D: TRBD2; J: TRBJ2-3; size: .; CDR3: CASSLGLAGADTQYF; DNA: TGTGCCAGCAGCTTAGGACTAGCGGGAGCAGATACGCAGTATTTT
V: TRBV6-1; D: .; J: TRBJ1-2; size: .; CDR3: CASSEISVSYGYTF; DNA: TGTGCCAGCAGTGAAATTTCAGTCTCCTATGGCTACACCTTC
V: TRBV19; D: TRBD1; J: TRBJ1-1; size: .; CDR3: CASTPTQTGAAFF; DNA: TGTGCCAGTACCCCCACTCAGACAGGGGCAGCTTTCTTT
V: TRBV2; D: .; J: TRBJ1-4; size: many; CDR3: CASSRKRSEKLFF; DNA: TGTGCCAGCAGTCGAAAGAGATCTGAAAAACTGTTTTTT
V: TRBV5-1; D: TRBD1; J: TRBJ2-1; size: few; CDR3: CASRPGQGLNEQFF; DNA: TGCGCCAGCAGGCCGGGACAGGGATTGAATGAGCAGTTCTTC
V: TRBV7-9; D: .; J: TRBJ1-2; size: .; CDR3: CASRLGTAQSGYTF; DNA: TGTGCCAGCAGACTAGGGACCGCCCAGTCGGGCTACACCTTC
V: TRBV7-8; D: .; J: TRBJ1-4; size: once; CDR3: CASSLDHGGNEKLFF; DNA: TGTGCCAGCAGCTTAGATCACGGGGGTAATGAAAAACTGTTTTTT
V: TRBV30; D: .; J: TRBJ2-3; size: .; CDR3: CAWRKADRPSTDTQYF; DNA: TGTGCCTGGAGGAAGGCGGACAGACCTAGCACAGATACGCAGTATTTT
V: TRBV11-2; D: .; J: TRBJ1-1; size: .; CDR3: CASSSTQGTEAFF; DNA: TGTGCCAGCAGCTCTACCCAGGGCACTGAAGCTTTCTTT
V: TRBV10-3; D: .; J: TRBJ2-3; size: .; CDR3: CATRTNTDTQYF; DNA: TGTGCCACCAGGACTAACACAGATACGCAGTATTTT
V: TRBV18; D: TRBD1; J: TRBJ1-1; size: .; CDR3: CASSPPRGDRGLYPEAFF; DNA: TGTGCCAGCTCACCACCGAGAGGTGACAGGGGGCTTTACCCTGAAGCTTTCTTT
V: TRBV30; D: .; J: TRBJ1-2; size: few; CDR3: CAWSALGGYTF; DNA: TGTGCCTGGAGTGCCCTCGGCGGCTACACCTTC
V: TRBV7-2; D: .; J: TRBJ1-2; size: many; CDR3: CASSLNRAGYGYTF; DNA: TGTGCCAGCAGCTTAAACCGAGCGGGCTATGGCTACACCTTC
V: TRBV4-1; D: .; J: TRBJ1-5; size: .; CDR3: CASSRGAGQPQHF; DNA: TGCGCCAGCAGCCGAGGCGCCGGCCAGCCCCAGCATTTT
V: TRBV6-5; D: .; J: TRBJ2-6; size: .; CDR3: CASSLTVSGANVLTF; DNA: TGTGCCAGCAGCTTGACAGTGTCTGGGGCCAACGTCCTGACTTTC
V: TRBV28; D: .; J: TRBJ1-1; size: .; CDR3: CASSLEPRRVGMNTEAFF; DNA: TGTGCCAGCAGTTTAGAACCCCGGAGGGTCGGGATGAACACTGAAGCTTTCTTT
V: TRBV29-1; D: TRBD1; J: TRBJ1-4; size: .; CDR3: CSVVDRGSEKLFF; DNA: TGCAGCGTGGTGGACAGGGGTTCTGAAAAACTGTTTTTT
V: TRBV11-2; D: .; J: TRBJ2-7; size: .; CDR3: CASSSPGRSGRKQYF; DNA: TGTGCCAGCAGCTCACCCGGGCGATCCGGGCGGAAGCAGTACTTC
V: TRBV18; D: .; J: TRBJ2-6; size: .; CDR3: CASSPPGRGKAGANVLTF; DNA: TGTGCCAGCTCACCACCGGGACGGGGGAAGGCTGGGGCCAACGTCCTGACTTTC
V: TRBV29-1; D: .; J: TRBJ2-3; size: .; CDR3: CSGREDTQYF; DNA: TGCAGCGGTCGAGAAGATACGCAGTATTTT
V: TRBV30; D: .; J: TRBJ2-5; size: .; CDR3: CAWSSGKETQYF; DNA: TGTGCCTGGAGTTCAGGGAAAGAGACCCAGTACTTC
V: TRBV6-6; D: TRBD2; J: TRBJ2-3; size: .; CDR3: CASNAPRQRGDTQYF; DNA: TGTGCCAGCAACGCACCCCGACAGCGGGGCGATACGCAGTATTTT
V: TRBV18; D: TRBD1; J: TRBJ2-7; size: few; CDR3: CASSPGDRVGEQYF; DNA: TGTGCCAGCTCACCGGGGGACAGGGTGGGGGAGCAGTACTTC
V: TRBV19; D: .; J: TRBJ1-4; size: .; CDR3: CASSRGAPGHNEKLFF; DNA: TGTGCCAGTAGTAGGGGGGCACCGGGCCATAATGAAAAACTGTTTTTT
V: TRBV18; D: .; J: TRBJ2-7; size: .; CDR3: CASSVSTLSYEQYF; DNA: TGTGCCAGCTCAGTCTCGACACTTTCCTACGAGCAGTACTTC
V: TRBV5-5; D: TRBD1; J: TRBJ2-3; size: few; CDR3: CASRSPAGGANTQYF; DNA: TGTGCCAGCAGATCGCCCGCAGGGGGAGCAAATACGCAGTATTTT
V: TRBV28; D: .; J: TRBJ2-1; size: .; CDR3: CASSGLRGESYNEQFF; DNA: TGTGCCAGCAGTGGGTTGCGGGGAGAGTCCTACAATGAGCAGTTCTTC
V: TRBV6-1; D: .; J: TRBJ1-1; size: few; CDR3: CASRTEGTEAFF; DNA: TGTGCATCAAGGACGGAGGGTACTGAAGCTTTCTTT
V: TRBV5-8; D: .; J: TRBJ1-5; size: .; CDR3: CASSLGDWLSNQPQHF; DNA: TGTGCCAGCAGCTTGGGTGACTGGTTAAGCAATCAGCCCCAGCATTTT
V: TRBV6-1; D: .; J: TRBJ2-7; size: .; CDR3: CASSATGRGEQYF; DNA: TGTGCCAGCAGTGCCACGGGGCGGGGCGAGCAGTACTTC
V: TRBV7-2; D: TRBD2; J: TRBJ2-3; size: .; CDR3: CASRQMGGRASDTQYF; DNA: TGTGCCAGCAGGCAAATGGGCGGGAGGGCATCAGATACGCAGTATTTT
V: TRBV5-1; D: .; J: TRBJ2-5; size: .; CDR3: CASSLGQKRETQYF; DNA: TGCGCCAGCAGCTTGGGACAAAAGCGTGAGACCCAGTACTTC
V: TRBV30; D: TRBD2; J: TRBJ2-7; size: .; CDR3: CAWISRGSEQYF; DNA: TGTGCCTGGATAAGTCGCGGGAGCGAGCAGTACTTC
V: TRBV4-1; D: TRBD1; J: TRBJ2-7; size: few; CDR3: CASSQEWTGGGYEQYF; DNA: TGCGCCAGCAGCCAGGAATGGACAGGGGGCGGGTACGAGCAGTACTTC